The TCR beta chain described here comes from a study of cytomegalovirus exposure and HLA in healthy donors. Study conclusions and caveats: Testing in vitro showed a few CMV-associated chains specific for CMV antigens. Across donors, most TCRs were seen rarely, yet some public ones were widespread.

V lost 0 bases, J lost 4 bases, and 12 bases lay in between. CDR1 is SGHDN and CDR2 is FVKESK in the germline V gene. This CDR3 region has 15 residues. Amplification used 60 Vbeta primers and 13 Jbeta primers. Source study methods: Counted up in a later analysis, unique TCR beta chains came to 65 million to 100 million, with about 10 million shared. Sequencing was performed with immunoSEQ multiplex PCR; in TCRdb, only in-frame clones are kept and a portion is missing. Clonal size and the V and J genes are those of that table, whereas D and trimming came from the DNA. The sample has 200,000 or so clones, about 86% seen once. Donors were ostensibly healthy at sampling, although undocumented immune exposures were probable. For this clone: Its specificity is unknown.

Sequencing was done on a sample of PBMCs. The V gene is TRBV14, the J gene TRBJ1-2, with D perhaps matching TRBD1 (5 bases). The TCR originated in a woman aged 18-29 years in good health and CMV-seropositive. CDR3 bases: TGTGCCAGCAGCCAAGAGGGTCGGGGGAGCTATGGCTACACCTTC. The encoded protein is CASSQEGRGSYGYTF.